One and the same sample provided the 7 T cell receptor beta chains below, sequenced in a study of blood T cell repertoires in COVID-19 (TCRdb year 2020). Libraries were made using the immunoSEQ multiplex PCR assay. Drawn from immuneACCESS, this table holds only the in-frame rearrangements with V and J called that TCRdb kept. Clones are partly lost; checked studies trace under half to an unresolved V gene and leave the rest unexplained. This sample lists roughly 150,000 clones; around four fifths were detected once. Around 5% of the sample comes from the top ten. Source material: PBMCs or T cells enriched from blood (not recorded which). These receptors all stem from a man between 65 and 85 years old who had been exposed to COVID-19.

The chain recombines TRBV19 with TRBJ2-1, with D hard to call. Germline values: CDR1 LNHDA, CDR2 SQIVND (reference sequence). Trimming cost V 1 base and J 5 bases, with 3 bases left between them. The CDR3 has 12 amino acids. This chain's CDR3 is CASSIAHNEQFF. In DNA form, the CDR3 reads TGTGCCAGTAGTATAGCTCACAATGAGCAGTTCTTC.

The V gene is TRBV3-1 (or the pseudogene TRBV3-2), the J gene TRBJ1-1; TRBD1 aligns across 7 bases. J was trimmed by 0 bases and V by 3 bases; bases with no gene match: 7. The CDR3 is 16 amino acids. Per the germline V gene, CDR1 is LGHDT and CDR2 is YNNKEL (reference sequence). The CDR3 here is CASSQDKGAMNTEAFF. The DNA of the CDR3 is TGTGCCAGCAGCCAGGACAAGGGGGCAATGAACACTGAAGCTTTCTTT.

This clone is medium-sized. V usage is TRBV6-4 and J usage is TRBJ2-1; 8 bases fit TRBD2. The V segment lost 4 bases and the J segment 5 bases; nucleotides outside the gene matches: 7. The CDR3 has 15 amino acids. CDR1 MRHNA and CDR2 SNTAGT come from the germline V gene. The CDR3 coding sequence is TGTGCCAGCAGTGTTAGTAGCGGGGACCACAATGAGCAGTTCTTC. Its translation: CASSVSSGDHNEQFF.

This rearrangement joins TRBV9 to TRBJ2-3, with 8 positions matching TRBD2. CDR1 and CDR2 from the germline V gene are SGDLS and YYNGEE. This CDR3 contains 15 residues. V lost 2 bases, J lost 3 bases, and 5 bases stayed unmatched. DNA for the CDR3: TGTGCCAGCAGCGTGGCTAGCGGGTTAACAGATACGCAGTATTTT. Its translation: CASSVASGLTDTQYF.

V gene TRBV13 combines with J gene TRBJ1-1, with TRBD1 matching over 10 bases. V was pared by 5 bases and J by 6 bases, with 3 bases of the junction left unmatched. The CDR3 is made up of 13 amino acids. Germline V gene data show CDR1 as PRHDT and CDR2 as FYEKMQ (reference sequence). For the CDR3, the DNA is TGTGCCAGCAGCCCGGACAGGGGGGCTGAAGCTTTCTTT. Encoded protein: CASSPDRGAEAFF.

V gene TRBV5-1 combines with J gene TRBJ2-5; 9 nucleotides agree with TRBD2. Trimming cost V 3 bases and J 3 bases; bases outside gene matches: 12. The germline CDR1 and CDR2 sequences are SGHRS and YFSETQ. This CDR3 has 17 residues. This CDR3 is CASSSPGGLALEETQYF. CDR3 bases: TGCGCCAGCAGCTCACCGGGGGGACTAGCTTTGGAAGAGACCCAGTACTTC.

DNA of the CDR3: TGTGCCAGCAGTCTCGGACAGGGCTTCAATCAGCCCCAGCATTTT. Translating it yields CASSLGQGFNQPQHF. This chain links TRBV6-5 with TRBJ1-5; TRBD1 aligns across 8 bases. J gave up 3 bases and V 5 bases, and 6 bases lay outside the gene matches. The germline gives CDR1 MNHEY, CDR2 SVGAGI. The CDR3 covers 15 residues.